This T cell receptor beta chain was captured by sequencing in a study of blood T cell repertoires in COVID-19. Study-wide context: Samples of COVID-19 (acute and convalescent) were obtained from the United States, Italy and Spain. The analysed material was cDNA or gDNA that came from T cells, B-cell-depleted T cells, or PBMCs.

The authors' processing: Amplification with reference gene primers provided the estimates of nucleated cell counts. Measured with immunoSEQ multiplex PCR; TCRdb has only the in-frame clones, and not every one. That table supplies the V and J calls and clone size; D and trimming were determined from the DNA. The sample lists a few hundred thousand clones, approximately 86% seen once, with 0.95% to 1.5% in the top ten. Seattle patient enrollment occurred during active infection, with longitudinal follow-up thereafter. Trimming pared 10 bases from V and 4 bases from J, leaving 20 bases between. Germline V lookup: CDR1 MNHEY, CDR2 SVGAGI. The CDR3 has 15 amino acids.

The sample was peripheral blood. The chain couples TRBV6-5 to TRBJ2-1; tentatively, D is TRBD2 (7 bases). The clonotype originates from a woman aged 25 to 45 with COVID-19, enrolled during active disease. CDR3 in DNA: TGTGCCACTACCCGGGGGGCCGGTATGTACAATGAGCAGTTCTTC. It is translated as CATTRGAGMYNEQFF.